This T cell receptor (beta chain) was captured by sequencing in a study of CD8 T cells in Susac syndrome. RNA totalling roughly 0.5 to 1 ug underwent reverse transcription with random hexamers. Across 54 Vbeta and 13 Jbeta, immunoSEQ multiplex PCR amplified TCR beta CDR3. From the immunoSEQ multiplex PCR reads, TCRdb called clonotypes with MiXCR, one entry per CDR3 protein. The sample records about 170,000 distinct CDR3 sequences, approximately 93% being singletons. V was shortened by 3 bases and J by 6 bases, with 9 bases between the two germline ends. The germline V gene has CDR1 DFQATT and CDR2 SNEGSKA (reference sequence). The CDR3 runs 12 residues.

J is TRBJ2-1 and V is TRBV20-1; D possibly corresponds to TRBD2 (5 bases). The receptor was isolated from a human donor with multiple sclerosis. Source material: CD4+ T cells from PBMCs. CDR3 region: CSASRAGNEQFF. DNA for the CDR3: TGCAGTGCTAGTCGTGCGGGCAATGAGCAGTTCTTC.